These 3 T cell receptor beta chains came from one sample sequenced in a study of T-cell reconstitution after alpha-beta-depleted transplantation in children. Researchers prepared the TCRbeta library using unique molecular identifiers, the study reports. One entry per CDR3 protein results from TCRdb running MiXCR on the PCR reads. Found here are 100,000 or so distinct CDR3 sequences, under 9% of them singletons; the top ten hold 15% to 20%. The sample was PBMCs, taken before TCRalphabeta/CD19-depleted stem cell transplant. Receptors originate from a boy under 10 years old with acute lymphoblastic leukemia, due to receive a stem cell transplant.

The V gene is TRBV7-2, the J gene TRBJ1-2, with 7 bases fitting TRBD1. The trim removed 5 bases at V and 8 bases at J, leaving 17 bases unmatched. There are 16 residues in the CDR3. CDR1 is SGHTA, CDR2 FQGNSA, per germline. CDR3 amino acids: CASSLLRGQRGRGYTF. The CDR3 coding sequence is TGTGCCAGCAGCCTACTACGGGGACAGAGGGGAAGAGGCTACACCTTC.

The chain uses TRBV23-1 and TRBJ2-5, with 7 nucleotides matching TRBD2. TRBV23-1 is designated an ORF whose function remains uncertain. The ends lost 5 bases at V and 2 bases at J; junction bases unmatched: 2. The CDR3 consists of 13 residues. The DNA for the CDR3 is TGCGCCAGCAGTGGGGGGGTGCAAGAGACCCAGTACTTC. Amino acid sequence: CASSGGVQETQYF.

A single count supports this clonotype. The V gene is TRBV2, the J gene TRBJ2-1; 10 bases align to TRBD2. Trimming took 6 bases from V and 7 from J; bases not matched to a gene: 15. This CDR3 is 17 amino acids long. The germline V gene encodes CDR1 SNHLY and CDR2 FYNNEI. CDR3 amino acids: CASSFPSGGDGRNEQFF. The CDR3 nucleotides are TGTGCCAGCAGCTTCCCTAGCGGGGGCGACGGCCGAAATGAGCAGTTCTTC.